This TCR beta chain was sequenced in a study of T cell repertoires in cytomegalovirus infection (dated by TCRdb to the late 2010s). About the study as a whole: Alongside well-studied HLA-B-restricted epitopes, the peptide stimulations were aimed at recently identified HLA-C-restricted CMV epitopes, whose presentation resists viral immunomodulation. Because public TCR beta signatures pointed to carriage of CMV infection together with the matching HLA type, the HLA type of each donor mattered for the analysis. Broad study findings and their caveats: In both this cohort and an independent roughly 400-donor cohort, the cumulative frequency of public TCR beta family members distinguished carriers of CMV infection plus the relevant HLA type. The ex vivo response was dominated by HLA-C-restricted CMV-specific TCR beta clonotypes, which also provided the single most frequent clonotype in two of eight donors.

Taken from the germline V gene, the CDR1 and CDR2 loops are SGHAT and FQNNGV. The CDR3 runs 15 residues from the cysteine to the phenylalanine. The CDR3 DNA has 45 bases and is translated from base 1. The V end gives up 5 bases and the J end 4 bases, leaving 6 bases in the junction not matched to a gene. The data were produced on an Illumina HiSeq 1500. The public reads were reanalyzed by TCRdb: fastp trimming at Q25, MiXCR alignment, in-frame beta chains only. One record per CDR3 amino acid sequence lists the most common genes and DNA. The table for this sample lists some 920,000 distinct CDR3 sequences; 30% to 40% of them were counted only once. The ten most abundant clones make up roughly 13% of the sample. Of note for this clonotype: This receptor's antigen is unknown. Base qualities are not provided; no much larger clone lies one nucleotide away.

The treatment or condition label corresponds to: in vitro stimulation with specific CMV peptide epitopes to enrich CMV-specific T cells. The chain is made from TRBV11-2 and TRBJ2-2; a stretch of 8 junction bases matches TRBD1. The sample was cultured CD8+ T cells from PBMCs, taken from culture after CMV antigen stimulation. This receptor was obtained from a human donor in good health (CMV status not recorded). Some clones in this sample may be carry-over from other donors' samples. The CDR3 region has the sequence CASSNRGTSTGELFF. The bases read TGTGCCAGCAGCAACAGGGGGACGAGCACCGGGGAGCTGTTTTTT.